A single sample gave rise to the 5 T cell receptor beta chains below, sequenced in a study of blood T cell repertoires in COVID-19. Data came from immunoSEQ multiplex PCR; TCRdb stores just in-frame clones and leaves some out. This sample has 300,000 to 350,000 clones, with 90% found just once. The sample taken for sequencing was PBMCs or T cells enriched from blood (not recorded which). All receptors come from a woman aged 18-30 years with acute COVID-19.

This rearrangement joins TRBV7-3 to TRBJ2-1, with 7 nucleotides matching TRBD1. Unmatched junction bases numbered 4, after V lost 4 bases and J lost 7 bases. Germline V CDR1 and CDR2: SGHTA, FQGTGA. The CDR3 is 13 amino acids. The chain's CDR3 is CASSSNRGNEQFF. In DNA, the CDR3 is TGTGCCAGCAGCTCCAACAGGGGTAATGAGCAGTTCTTC.

The rearrangement links TRBV7-9 to TRBJ2-1; 9 bases match TRBD1. Unmatched junction bases numbered 8, after V lost 0 bases and J lost 8 bases. Germline V gene sequence: CDR1 SEHNR, CDR2 FQNEAQ (reference sequence). This CDR3 contains 16 residues. Here the CDR3 DNA reads TGTGCCAGCAGCTTAGCCCGGACAGGGGTCGGAGATGAGCAGTTCTTC. It translates to CASSLARTGVGDEQFF.

This chain uses TRBV5-1 with TRBJ2-3, with 7 bases that match TRBD2. The germline V gene has CDR1 SGHRS and CDR2 YFSETQ. The CDR3 extends over 16 amino acids. V gave up 3 bases and J gave up 0 bases; unmatched junction bases: 7. This chain's CDR3 is CASSSGLDTSTDTQYF. The CDR3 bases are TGCGCCAGCAGCTCCGGACTAGACACTAGCACAGATACGCAGTATTTT.

The J gene is TRBJ2-1, the V gene TRBV2; tentative D call: TRBD2 (6 bases). Germline V gene lookup returns CDR1 SNHLY and CDR2 FYNNEI. The CDR3 length is 12 residues. Trimming shortened V by 4 bases and J by 14 bases, and 15 bases separated the two germline ends. The CDR3 coding sequence is TGTGCCAGCAGTGTAGGGGAGGAACACGAGTTCTTC. Protein product: CASSVGEEHEFF.

This chain uses TRBV13 with TRBJ2-7, with 8 bases matching TRBD1. CDR3 length: 16 residues. With V trimmed by 5 bases and J by 2 bases, 11 bases remained unmatched. CDR1 is PRHDT, CDR2 FYEKMQ, per germline (reference sequence). The CDR3 DNA reads as TGTGCCAGCAGCACTGGGGACAGGATATTAACCTACGAGCAGTACTTC. Encoded protein: CASSTGDRILTYEQYF.